One sample yielded the 2 T cell receptor beta chains listed below, sequenced in a study of T-cell reconstitution after alpha-beta-depleted transplantation in children. Preparing the TCRbeta library involved the use of unique molecular identifiers. TCRdb used MiXCR to reprocess the PCR reads, holding one entry per CDR3 protein. The sample carries around 120,000 distinct CDR3 sequences, roughly 23% recorded once. The sequenced sample was PBMCs, mostly from graft donor cells, obtained 180 days after TCRalphabeta/CD19-depleted stem cell transplant. Every receptor here comes from a male patient aged 2 to 9 who had a stem cell transplant for chronic granulomatous disease, so the T cells may come from the graft donor.

This clonotype was seen a few times. The chain employs TRBV28 and TRBJ2-7; 11 bases are shared with TRBD2. The CDR3 runs 14 residues. CDR1 is MDHEN and CDR2 is SYDVKM in the germline V gene. V shed 6 bases and J 7 bases; nucleotides not matched to a gene: 8. CDR3 sequence: CASSPTSGIGEQYF. CDR3 nucleotides: TGTGCCAGCAGCCCGACTAGCGGGATAGGTGAGCAGTACTTC.

This clonotype has more than one count but fewer than ten. The V gene is TRBV20-1, the J gene TRBJ2-1; 12 bases match TRBD2. CDR3 size: 14 residues. V dropped 3 bases and J dropped 8; count of bases not matched to a gene: 5. Germline CDR1 DFQATT, CDR2 SNEGSKA (reference sequence). DNA for the CDR3: TGCAGTGCTAGTTCGACTAGCGGGAGCGATGAGCAGTTCTTC. Residues: CSASSTSGSDEQFF.